Listed below are T cell receptor beta chains from one sample, sequenced in a study of blood T cell repertoires in COVID-19. Here immunoSEQ multiplex PCR was the method, and the copy in TCRdb shows in-frame clones only, minus some. The sample consists of a few hundred thousand clones, around 87% of them appearing once. The sample taken for sequencing was peripheral blood. Every receptor here comes from a woman aged 60 to 75 with COVID-19, enrolled during active disease. Each CDR3 is given with its conserved first and last residue. The order of the fields is CDR3 protein, CDR3 DNA, J gene, V gene, clone size, D gene. The D gene is left open where the match is weak. Clone size appears in some rows only: once, few, many, or a class for an expanded clone.

CDR3 protein: CASSDFGLEETQYF; CDR3 DNA: TGTGCCAGCAGTGATTTCGGACTGGAAGAGACCCAGTACTTC; J gene: TRBJ2-5; V gene: TRBV25-1; clone size: .; D gene: .
CDR3 protein: CASSPVAGDQPQHF; CDR3 DNA: TGCGCCAGCAGCCCGGTCGCAGGGGACCAGCCCCAGCATTTT; J gene: TRBJ1-5; V gene: TRBV5-1; clone size: .; D gene: .
CDR3 protein: CASSLQGPSGNTIYF; CDR3 DNA: TGTGCCAGCAGCCTACAGGGACCCTCTGGAAACACCATATATTTT; J gene: TRBJ1-3; V gene: TRBV11-2; clone size: .; D gene: .
CDR3 protein: CASSFGGQIRYEQYF; CDR3 DNA: TGCGCCAGCAGCTTTGGGGGACAGATTCGCTACGAGCAGTACTTC; J gene: TRBJ2-7; V gene: TRBV5-1; clone size: .; D gene: TRBD1
CDR3 protein: CASSQDRPILMNGYTF; CDR3 DNA: TGTGCCAGCAGCCAAGACAGGCCCATTCTTATGAATGGCTACACCTTC; J gene: TRBJ1-2; V gene: TRBV4-2; clone size: few; D gene: .
CDR3 protein: CASSPFRTGVYGYTF; CDR3 DNA: TGTGCCAGCAGCCCCTTCCGGACAGGGGTCTATGGCTACACCTTC; J gene: TRBJ1-2; V gene: TRBV3-1/TRBV3-2; clone size: .; D gene: TRBD1
CDR3 protein: CASSPGTRTDEQFF; CDR3 DNA: TGTGCCAGCAGCCCCGGGACACGGACCGATGAGCAGTTCTTC; J gene: TRBJ2-1; V gene: TRBV11-2; clone size: .; D gene: .
CDR3 protein: CASRQVNSPLHF; CDR3 DNA: TGTGCCAGCCGACAGGTTAATTCACCCCTCCACTTT; J gene: TRBJ1-6; V gene: TRBV10-3; clone size: .; D gene: .
CDR3 protein: CSIQGRNNEQFF; CDR3 DNA: TGCAGCATACAGGGGAGGAACAATGAGCAGTTCTTC; J gene: TRBJ2-1; V gene: TRBV29-1; clone size: few; D gene: .
CDR3 protein: CASSQDLAGGPDTQYF; CDR3 DNA: TGCGCCAGCAGCCAAGATCTAGCGGGGGGGCCAGATACGCAGTATTTT; J gene: TRBJ2-3; V gene: TRBV4-3; clone size: .; D gene: TRBD2
CDR3 protein: CASRRTGGKGNEAFF; CDR3 DNA: TGTGCCAGCAGACGGACAGGGGGTAAGGGGAATGAAGCTTTCTTT; J gene: TRBJ1-1; V gene: TRBV2; clone size: .; D gene: TRBD1
CDR3 protein: CASSYLTSRGGELFF; CDR3 DNA: TGTGCCAGCAGTTACTTAACCTCTCGGGGCGGGGAGCTGTTTTTT; J gene: TRBJ2-2; V gene: TRBV6-2/TRBV6-3; clone size: .; D gene: .
CDR3 protein: CASSLARDYEQYF; CDR3 DNA: TGTGCCAGCAGCTTAGCGAGGGACTACGAGCAGTACTTC; J gene: TRBJ2-7; V gene: TRBV7-9; clone size: .; D gene: .
CDR3 protein: CASSQGQAGVAFF; CDR3 DNA: TGTGCCAGCAGCCAAGGACAGGCAGGGGTGGCTTTCTTT; J gene: TRBJ1-1; V gene: TRBV6-5; clone size: .; D gene: TRBD1
CDR3 protein: CASSLAPAGSGEKLFF; CDR3 DNA: TGTGCCAGCAGCTTAGCGCCCGCGGGGTCAGGGGAAAAACTGTTTTTT; J gene: TRBJ1-4; V gene: TRBV7-8; clone size: .; D gene: .
CDR3 protein: CARSSPTGGTEAFF; CDR3 DNA: TGTGCCAGAAGCTCACCGACAGGGGGGACTGAAGCTTTCTTT; J gene: TRBJ1-1; V gene: TRBV5-3; clone size: .; D gene: TRBD1
CDR3 protein: CASSDPWSGGAGDTQYF; CDR3 DNA: TGTGCCAGCAGTGATCCTTGGAGCGGGGGGGCAGGGGATACGCAGTATTTT; J gene: TRBJ2-3; V gene: TRBV6-1; clone size: .; D gene: TRBD2
CDR3 protein: CASSLETGGGYTF; CDR3 DNA: TGTGCCAGCAGCTTGGAGACAGGGGGAGGCTACACCTTC; J gene: TRBJ1-2; V gene: TRBV5-4; clone size: .; D gene: TRBD1
CDR3 protein: CASSSQGTQRTEAFF; CDR3 DNA: TGTGCCAGCAGCTCACAGGGAACCCAACGGACTGAAGCTTTCTTT; J gene: TRBJ1-1; V gene: TRBV7-8; clone size: .; D gene: .
CDR3 protein: CASSQETGVRDRVSGSGNQPQHF; CDR3 DNA: TGTGCCAGCAGCCAAGAAACGGGCGTCAGGGACAGGGTCAGCGGGAGCGGCAATCAGCCCCAGCATTTT; J gene: TRBJ1-5; V gene: TRBV4-2; clone size: .; D gene: TRBD1
CDR3 protein: CASSQDLFRDKYPGHYGYTF; CDR3 DNA: TGCGCCAGCAGCCAAGATTTATTTAGGGACAAATATCCCGGGCACTATGGCTACACCTTC; J gene: TRBJ1-2; V gene: TRBV4-3; clone size: .; D gene: .
CDR3 protein: CASSGGVGGHQPQHF; CDR3 DNA: TGTGCCAGTAGTGGTGGGGTGGGGGGGCATCAGCCCCAGCATTTT; J gene: TRBJ1-5; V gene: TRBV19; clone size: .; D gene: .
CDR3 protein: CASSIEPRGSGVKDEQFF; CDR3 DNA: TGTGCCAGTAGTATAGAGCCCCGGGGTAGCGGGGTCAAAGATGAGCAGTTCTTC; J gene: TRBJ2-1; V gene: TRBV19; clone size: .; D gene: TRBD2
CDR3 protein: CAISESRGTDEQFF; CDR3 DNA: TGTGCCATCAGTGAGTCGCGGGGTACCGATGAGCAGTTCTTC; J gene: TRBJ2-1; V gene: TRBV10-3; clone size: .; D gene: .
CDR3 protein: CASSPGQGSYEQYF; CDR3 DNA: TGCGCCAGCAGCCCTGGACAGGGATCCTACGAGCAGTACTTC; J gene: TRBJ2-7; V gene: TRBV5-1; clone size: .; D gene: TRBD1
CDR3 protein: CASSYGTGGTEAFF; CDR3 DNA: TGCGCCAGCAGCTACGGGACAGGAGGGACTGAAGCTTTCTTT; J gene: TRBJ1-1; V gene: TRBV5-1; clone size: .; D gene: TRBD1
CDR3 protein: CASSPRTSGGTDTQYF; CDR3 DNA: TGTGCCAGCAGTCCCCGGACTAGCGGGGGCACAGATACGCAGTATTTT; J gene: TRBJ2-3; V gene: TRBV27; clone size: .; D gene: TRBD2
CDR3 protein: CASSLRVEGYTF; CDR3 DNA: TGTGCCAGCAGTCTCAGGGTAGAGGGCTACACCTTC; J gene: TRBJ1-2; V gene: TRBV12-3/TRBV12-4; clone size: .; D gene: .
CDR3 protein: CASSFLLGAGSNQPQHF; CDR3 DNA: TGTGCCAGCAGTTTTCTGCTGGGGGCAGGGAGCAATCAGCCCCAGCATTTT; J gene: TRBJ1-5; V gene: TRBV28; clone size: few; D gene: .
CDR3 protein: CSVEPFRGSTNEKLFF; CDR3 DNA: TGCAGCGTTGAACCCTTCAGGGGATCAACTAATGAAAAACTGTTTTTT; J gene: TRBJ1-4; V gene: TRBV29-1; clone size: .; D gene: .
CDR3 protein: CASSLAPTGGTNTEAFF; CDR3 DNA: TGTGCCAGCAGCTTAGCCCCAACAGGGGGGACGAACACTGAAGCTTTCTTT; J gene: TRBJ1-1; V gene: TRBV11-1; clone size: .; D gene: TRBD1
CDR3 protein: CASSLSGQANYGYTF; CDR3 DNA: TGTGCCAGCAGCCTATCCGGACAAGCTAACTATGGCTACACCTTC; J gene: TRBJ1-2; V gene: TRBV6-2/TRBV6-3; clone size: .; D gene: .
CDR3 protein: CASSYPQRRTMNTEAFF; CDR3 DNA: TGTGCCAGCAGTTACCCTCAACGGAGGACCATGAACACTGAAGCTTTCTTT; J gene: TRBJ1-1; V gene: TRBV6-2/TRBV6-3; clone size: .; D gene: .
CDR3 protein: CASSPGGASYNEQFF; CDR3 DNA: TGTGCCAGCAGCCCCGGGGGGGCCAGTTATAATGAGCAGTTCTTC; J gene: TRBJ2-1; V gene: TRBV7-3; clone size: .; D gene: TRBD2
CDR3 protein: CASSPQTGGHNEQFF; CDR3 DNA: TGTGCCAGCAGCCCACAGACAGGGGGCCACAATGAGCAGTTCTTC; J gene: TRBJ2-1; V gene: TRBV3-1/TRBV3-2; clone size: .; D gene: TRBD1
CDR3 protein: CASSVEPRTGSNYGYTF; CDR3 DNA: TGTGCCAGCAGCGTAGAACCGAGGACAGGGTCTAACTATGGCTACACCTTC; J gene: TRBJ1-2; V gene: TRBV9; clone size: once; D gene: TRBD1
CDR3 protein: CASSPFGGTEAFF; CDR3 DNA: TGTGCCAGCAGCCCCTTCGGGGGAACAGAAGCTTTCTTT; J gene: TRBJ1-1; V gene: TRBV6-2/TRBV6-3; clone size: .; D gene: .
CDR3 protein: CASSQARTRTNEQFF; CDR3 DNA: TGTGCCAGCAGCCAGGCCCGGACTAGAACGAATGAGCAGTTCTTC; J gene: TRBJ2-1; V gene: TRBV7-9; clone size: .; D gene: TRBD2
CDR3 protein: CASSLVWGRGNTIYF; CDR3 DNA: TGTGCCAGCAGCTTAGTTTGGGGGCGCGGAAACACCATATATTTT; J gene: TRBJ1-3; V gene: TRBV7-2; clone size: .; D gene: .
CDR3 protein: CSVGLAEYNEQFF; CDR3 DNA: TGCAGCGTGGGGCTCGCGGAGTACAATGAGCAGTTCTTC; J gene: TRBJ2-1; V gene: TRBV29-1; clone size: .; D gene: .
CDR3 protein: CSVDNGQAGTEAFF; CDR3 DNA: TGCAGCGTTGATAATGGACAGGCTGGGACTGAAGCTTTCTTT; J gene: TRBJ1-1; V gene: TRBV29-1; clone size: .; D gene: TRBD1
CDR3 protein: CASSTRENTEAFF; CDR3 DNA: TGTGCCAGCAGTACCAGGGAGAACACTGAAGCTTTCTTT; J gene: TRBJ1-1; V gene: TRBV6-5; clone size: .; D gene: .
CDR3 protein: CASTPTGSSLSPLHF; CDR3 DNA: TGTGCCAGCACACCGACAGGGTCGAGCCTTTCACCCCTCCACTTT; J gene: TRBJ1-6; V gene: TRBV6-5; clone size: .; D gene: TRBD1
CDR3 protein: CASSLPGQGNVLTF; CDR3 DNA: TGTGCCAGCAGTCTCCCGGGACAGGGCAACGTCCTGACTTTC; J gene: TRBJ2-6; V gene: TRBV25-1; clone size: .; D gene: TRBD1
CDR3 protein: CASSPGQGATEAFF; CDR3 DNA: TGTGCCAGTAGTCCTGGACAGGGGGCCACTGAAGCTTTCTTT; J gene: TRBJ1-1; V gene: TRBV19; clone size: .; D gene: TRBD1
CDR3 protein: CASSLFQGNNEKLFF; CDR3 DNA: TGTGCCAGCAGCTTGTTCCAGGGAAATAATGAAAAACTGTTTTTT; J gene: TRBJ1-4; V gene: TRBV5-5; clone size: .; D gene: .
CDR3 protein: CASSQGDRGQYF; CDR3 DNA: TGTGCCAGCAGCCAAGGCGACAGGGGCCAGTACTTC; J gene: TRBJ2-7; V gene: TRBV3-1/TRBV3-2; clone size: few; D gene: TRBD1
CDR3 protein: CASSLTRGHLYEQYF; CDR3 DNA: TGTGCCAGCAGCTTAACACGAGGACACTTATACGAGCAGTACTTC; J gene: TRBJ2-7; V gene: TRBV11-2; clone size: .; D gene: .
CDR3 protein: CASSYGLTIFEAFF; CDR3 DNA: TGTGCCAGCAGCTATGGACTGACGATTTTTGAAGCTTTCTTT; J gene: TRBJ1-1; V gene: TRBV6-2/TRBV6-3; clone size: .; D gene: .
CDR3 protein: CSANSNYGYTF; CDR3 DNA: TGCAGTGCTAACAGTAACTATGGCTACACCTTC; J gene: TRBJ1-2; V gene: TRBV20-1; clone size: .; D gene: .
CDR3 protein: CASSTGTGRTNYGYTF; CDR3 DNA: TGTGCCAGCAGTACCGGGACAGGACGTACTAACTATGGCTACACCTTC; J gene: TRBJ1-2; V gene: TRBV2; clone size: once; D gene: TRBD1
CDR3 protein: CSVESGAEQFF; CDR3 DNA: TGCAGCGTTGAGAGCGGAGCGGAGCAGTTCTTC; J gene: TRBJ2-1; V gene: TRBV29-1; clone size: .; D gene: .
CDR3 protein: CASSFRNTEAFF; CDR3 DNA: TGTGCCAGTAGTTTCAGGAACACTGAAGCTTTCTTT; J gene: TRBJ1-1; V gene: TRBV19; clone size: .; D gene: .
CDR3 protein: CAGGTSMNTEAFF; CDR3 DNA: TGTGCCGGTGGGACAAGCATGAACACTGAAGCTTTCTTT; J gene: TRBJ1-1; V gene: TRBV6-5; clone size: few; D gene: .
CDR3 protein: CASSPDVAGRGEQFF; CDR3 DNA: TGTGCCAGCAGCCCGGACGTAGCTGGGAGGGGTGAGCAGTTCTTC; J gene: TRBJ2-1; V gene: TRBV2; clone size: .; D gene: TRBD2
CDR3 protein: CASSFAGSTDTQYF; CDR3 DNA: TGCGCCAGCAGCTTTGCGGGGTCCACAGATACGCAGTATTTT; J gene: TRBJ2-3; V gene: TRBV5-1; clone size: .; D gene: .
CDR3 protein: CASSLGGGSSGGSQETQYF; CDR3 DNA: TGCGCCAGCAGCTTGGGTGGTGGCTCTAGCGGGGGTTCCCAAGAGACCCAGTACTTC; J gene: TRBJ2-5; V gene: TRBV5-1; clone size: .; D gene: TRBD2